The rows below give T cell receptor beta chains drawn from one sample of a study of T cells after posttransplantation cyclophosphamide. Only in-frame clones appear in the TCRdb table, and some are missing; sequencing was by immunoSEQ multiplex PCR. The sample shows about 39,000 clones, none of them appearing just once. Sequenced material: PBMCs. Receptors were obtained from a woman aged 45-65 years in good health and a related stem cell transplant donor. CDR3s include the opening cysteine and the closing phenylalanine or tryptophan.

CDR3: CAWTHETAQGVGEQYF; V: TRBV30; J: TRBJ2-7
CDR3: CASSIMGGLYEQYF; V: TRBV19; J: TRBJ2-7
CDR3: CASSYSVPSSYNEQFF; V: TRBV6-5; J: TRBJ2-1
CDR3: CASSESTGRGEQYF; V: TRBV2; J: TRBJ2-7
CDR3: CASSLALGVGEKLFF; V: TRBV7-9; J: TRBJ1-4
CDR3: CASSKSFERQPSSTDTQYF; V: TRBV21-1; J: TRBJ2-3
CDR3: CASKFSGDPTDTQYF; V: TRBV2; J: TRBJ2-3
CDR3: CASSLAGAGDVEETQYF; V: TRBV28; J: TRBJ2-5
CDR3: CASSLWGAVHEQYF; V: TRBV28; J: TRBJ2-7
CDR3: CASRRSGSQETQYF; V: TRBV5-4; J: TRBJ2-5
CDR3: CASSPQGLEAFF; V: TRBV7-2; J: TRBJ1-1
CDR3: CASSPIGGNTEAFF; V: TRBV18; J: TRBJ1-1
CDR3: CAWRTGDESYEQYF; V: TRBV30; J: TRBJ2-7
CDR3: CASSSRRTPNEKLFF; V: TRBV11-2; J: TRBJ1-4
CDR3: CASRERGQGNEKLFF; V: TRBV6-5; J: TRBJ1-4
CDR3: CSVVAGVDEAFF; V: TRBV29-1; J: TRBJ1-1
CDR3: CASSPDQAITEAFF; V: TRBV18; J: TRBJ1-1